The 17 T cell receptor beta chains below all came from one sample that was sequenced in a study of cytomegalovirus exposure and HLA in healthy donors. The PCR ran on 60 Vbeta and 13 Jbeta primers. Assay: immunoSEQ multiplex PCR; the TCRdb copy retains only in-frame clones and omits some. This table holds 200,000 to 250,000 clones, more than 75% found once. Sequencing input: PBMCs. These receptors originate from a woman between 40 and 50 years old in good health and CMV-seropositive.

The count of this clone is one. This chain connects TRBV7-3 to TRBJ2-1; a possible D gene is TRBD1 (6 bases). CDR1 SGHTA and CDR2 FQGTGA come from the germline V gene. The CDR3 is 14 amino acids. Trimming left V 2 bases short and J 4 bases short, with 9 bases between. The CDR3 nucleotides read TGTGCCAGCAGCTTAGGGGGCGGGTACAATGAGCAGTTCTTC. The encoded protein is CASSLGGGYNEQFF.

V gene TRBV18 combines with J gene TRBJ1-6; maybe TRBD1 (6 bases). The germline CDR1 and CDR2 sequences are KGHSH and LQKENI. The CDR3 is made up of 15 amino acids. Trimming took off 3 bases at V and 7 bases at J, with 13 bases between the two ends. CDR3 sequence reads: CASSPPGTRNSPLHF. CDR3 DNA sequence: TGTGCCAGCTCACCCCCTGGGACACGGAATTCACCCCTCCACTTT.

There are a few counts of this clone. A junction end diverges from the germline sequence, so it may reflect a read error. The chain carries TRBV7-9 and TRBJ2-7, with a possible D match to TRBD1 (6 bases). The CDR3 runs to 15 residues. Germline V CDR1 and CDR2: SEHNR, FQNEAQ (reference sequence). The CDR3 DNA is TGTTCCAGCAGCCCAAATTCAGGGGCCTCCTACGAGCAGTACTTC. Its protein is CSSSPNSGASYEQYF.

This chain uses TRBV19 with TRBJ1-4; unclear D gene. This CDR3 is built from 15 residues. The germline V gene has CDR1 LNHDA and CDR2 SQIVND (reference sequence). V dropped 5 bases and J dropped 0 bases, with 10 bases sitting between them. CDR3 bases: TGTGCCAGTAGTGTCGACGGAGCAACTAATGAAAAACTGTTTTTT. It yields the protein CASSVDGATNEKLFF.

The chain is built from TRBV7-8 and TRBJ1-5, with D tentatively TRBD1 (6 bases). V dropped 0 bases and J dropped 4 bases, with 10 bases sitting between them. The CDR3 has 15 residues. CDR1 is SGHVS and CDR2 is FQNEAQ in the germline V gene. The CDR3 nucleotides read TGTGCCAGCAGCTTAGCACGGACAGCAAATCAGCCCCAGCATTTT. Translated, it gives CASSLARTANQPQHF.

The V and J genes are TRBV2 and TRBJ2-5; 7 bases are a match to TRBD1. This CDR3 is 15 amino acids long. Germline CDR1 SNHLY, CDR2 FYNNEI. Losses at the gene ends were 6 bases for V and 0 bases for J; bases not matched to a gene: 7. The CDR3 nucleotides read TGTGCCAGCAGCAGGCTGACAGGGAACCAAGAGACCCAGTACTTC. As protein: CASSRLTGNQETQYF.

This chain connects TRBV19 to TRBJ1-1; TRBD1 matches at 12 bases. Trimming at V came to 6 bases and at J to 5 bases, leaving 13 bases not matched to a gene. CDR1 and CDR2 from the germline V gene are LNHDA and SQIVND (reference sequence). The CDR3 is 17 amino acids. Here the CDR3 reads CASRPSGGQGAETEAFF. For the CDR3, the DNA is TGTGCCAGTAGGCCCAGTGGGGGACAGGGGGCGGAAACTGAAGCTTTCTTT.

The chain joins TRBV5-1 to TRBJ2-7; TRBD1 matches 8 bases. Germline CDR1 is SGHRS and CDR2 is YFSETQ. The CDR3 runs to 19 residues. Unmatched junction bases numbered 14, after V lost 0 bases and J lost 0 bases. CDR3 bases: TGCGCCAGCAGCTTGGATCTCCGCACCGGGACAGGAAACTCCTACGAGCAGTACTTC. Translated: CASSLDLRTGTGNSYEQYF.

The rearrangement links TRBV5-1 to TRBJ2-7; 9 nucleotides align to TRBD1. Germline CDR1 SGHRS, CDR2 YFSETQ. The CDR3 spans 14 residues. With 0 bases clipped from V and 4 bases from J, the junction kept 2 bases outside the gene matches. CDR3 protein: CASSLVQGAYEQYF. The CDR3 coding sequence is TGCGCCAGCAGCTTGGTACAGGGGGCTTACGAGCAGTACTTC.

CDR3 DNA sequence: TGTGCCAGCAGTCTAGTGGGACAGGGGTCCTACGAGCAGTACTTC. This codes for CASSLVGQGSYEQYF. This chain joins TRBV27 and TRBJ2-7; the match to TRBD1 covers 10 bases. Trimming removed 5 bases from V and 1 base from J; junction bases left unmatched: 5. This CDR3 is built from 15 residues. Germline V gives CDR1 MNHEY, CDR2 SMNVEV (reference sequence).

In nucleotides, the CDR3 is TGTGCCAGCAGCGTAGGGTATGGCGGGAAACCAGAGACCCAGTACTTC. It is translated as CASSVGYGGKPETQYF. The V and J genes are TRBV9 and TRBJ2-5; perhaps TRBD2 as D (6 bases). The CDR3 consists of 16 residues. V was cut by 0 bases and J by 4 bases, with 16 bases left in between. CDR1 is SGDLS, CDR2 YYNGEE, per germline.

This chain links TRBV7-9 with TRBJ1-2; D is undetermined. Germline V gene lookup returns CDR1 SEHNR and CDR2 FQNEAQ (reference sequence). V was clipped by 2 bases and J by 8 bases, with 9 bases between them. The CDR3 has 12 amino acids. CDR3 amino acids: CASSLSAAGYTF. The CDR3 DNA follows: TGTGCCAGCAGCTTATCTGCGGCGGGCTACACCTTC.

Notes on this clone: The identical CDR3 is also encoded by other nucleotide sequences in the sample. This chain uses TRBV27 with TRBJ2-2; 13 nucleotides align to TRBD2. V trimming: 3 bases; J trimming: 6 bases; junction bases outside the gene matches: 4. Germline values: CDR1 MNHEY, CDR2 SMNVEV (reference sequence). The CDR3 sequence is 16 residues long. In DNA form, the CDR3 reads TGTGCCAGCAGTTTGGTAGGACTAGCGGGGGCCGGGGAGCTGTTTTTT. Translating it yields CASSLVGLAGAGELFF.

The rearrangement links TRBV10-3 to TRBJ2-3; 13 bases are a match to TRBD2. The germline V gene has CDR1 ENHRY and CDR2 SYGVKD. The V gene end was trimmed by 8 bases and the J gene end by 5 bases; junction bases not matched to a gene: 1. The CDR3 length is 13 residues. CDR3 in DNA: TGTGCCATCGGACTAGCGGGAGTAGATACGCAGTATTTT. Its protein product is CAIGLAGVDTQYF.

V is TRBV5-6 and J is TRBJ2-1; tentative D call: TRBD2 (7 bases). CDR3 length: 16 residues. V lost 2 bases to trimming and J lost 1 base, with 13 bases between them. The V gene's germline CDR1 is SGHDT and CDR2 YYEEEE. For the CDR3, the DNA is TGTGCCAGCAGCTTAAGGGGGGGCCTTTCCTACAATGAGCAGTTCTTC. Amino acid sequence: CASSLRGGLSYNEQFF.

In the case of this clone: This specimen includes other DNA sequences encoding the same CDR3. V usage is TRBV19 and J usage is TRBJ1-1, with unresolved D. The V gene's germline CDR1 is LNHDA and CDR2 SQIVND (reference sequence). Trimming stripped 1 base from V and 0 bases from J, with 9 bases between. The CDR3 consists of 15 residues. The CDR3 loop reads CASSIARGLNTEAFF. The CDR3, as DNA: TGTGCCAGTAGTATAGCGCGGGGATTGAACACTGAAGCTTTCTTT.

The rearrangement uses TRBV5-8 and TRBJ1-5; 8 bases are shared with TRBD1. This CDR3 is 19 amino acids long. Germline V gene sequence: CDR1 SGHTS, CDR2 YDEGEE. V was clipped by 1 base and J by 3 bases; unmatched bases: 15. The chain's CDR3 is CASSLIMDRALSYNQPQHF. CDR3 nucleotide sequence: TGTGCCAGCAGCTTGATTATGGACAGGGCGTTGTCATACAATCAGCCCCAGCATTTT.